The 4 T cell receptor beta chains below were found in one sample sequenced in a study of T cells after yellow fever vaccination. TCRdb fed the 5' RACE reads into MiXCR, producing one record per CDR3 protein. The data show some 500,000 distinct CDR3 sequences, less than 15% seen once. This specimen consisted of PBMCs, obtained on the day of the yellow fever booster vaccination. The receptors were gathered from a man under 40 who received the YFV17D yellow fever vaccine.

This clonotype was seen many times. V usage is TRBV15 and J usage is TRBJ1-1; unclear D gene. CDR1 LNHNV and CDR2 YYDKDF come from the germline V gene (reference sequence). The CDR3 is 15 amino acids. With 1 base removed from V and 1 base from J, the gap between germline ends came to 10 bases. The CDR3 DNA reads as TGTGCCACCAGCAGAGGACATACACCGAACACTGAAGCTTTCTTT. It specifies CATSRGHTPNTEAFF.

V and J are TRBV30 and TRBJ2-7; D is unresolved. V lost 0 bases and J 1 base, leaving 7 bases between the germline ends. Germline V gene lookup returns CDR1 GTSNPN and CDR2 SVGIG (reference sequence). The CDR3 is 13 residues long. The CDR3 reads CAWSVRISYEQYF. The CDR3 nucleotides read TGTGCCTGGAGTGTGCGGATATCCTACGAGCAGTACTTC. Complete variable domain (other parts from reference TRBV30 and TRBJ2-7): SQTIHQWPATLVQPVGSPLSLECTVEGTSNPNLYWYRQAAGRGLQLLFYSVGIGQISSEVPQNLSASRPQDRQFILSSKKLLLSDSGFYLCAWSVRISYEQYFGPGTRLTVT.

This rearrangement joins TRBV29-1 to TRBJ2-7, with 8 bases lining up with TRBD2. CDR1 SQVTM and CDR2 ANQGSEA come from the germline V gene. This CDR3 is 11 amino acids long. V shed 4 bases, J shed 7 bases, and the junction held 3 bases outside the gene matches. The CDR3 region has the DNA TGCAGCGTTGCAATAGCGGGGGAGCAGTACTTC. Protein sequence: CSVAIAGEQYF.

The rearrangement links TRBV10-1 to TRBJ2-1, with D possibly being TRBD1 (5 bases). The CDR3 is 13 residues long. Germline V gene data show CDR1 as WNHNN and CDR2 as SYGVQD (reference sequence). V shed 4 bases and J shed 7 bases, with 11 bases lying between them. The CDR3 nucleotides are TGCGCCAGCAGTGGGGGCCCCTCTAATGAGCAGTTCTTC. It yields the protein CASSGGPSNEQFF.